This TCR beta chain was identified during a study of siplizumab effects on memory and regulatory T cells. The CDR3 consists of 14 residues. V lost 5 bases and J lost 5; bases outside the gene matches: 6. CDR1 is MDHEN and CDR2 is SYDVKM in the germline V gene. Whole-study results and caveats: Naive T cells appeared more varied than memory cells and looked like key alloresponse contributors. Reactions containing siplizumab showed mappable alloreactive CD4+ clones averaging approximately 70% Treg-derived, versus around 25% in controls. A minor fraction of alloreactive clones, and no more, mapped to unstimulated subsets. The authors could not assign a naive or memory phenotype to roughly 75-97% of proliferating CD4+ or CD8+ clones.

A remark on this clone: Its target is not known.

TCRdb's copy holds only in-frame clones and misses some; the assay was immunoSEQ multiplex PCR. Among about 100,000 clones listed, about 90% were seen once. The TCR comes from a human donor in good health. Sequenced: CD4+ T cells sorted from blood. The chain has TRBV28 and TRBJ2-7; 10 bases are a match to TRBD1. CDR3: CASSLGQGSHEQYF. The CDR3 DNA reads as TGTGCCAGCAGTCTGGGACAGGGGTCCCACGAGCAGTACTTC. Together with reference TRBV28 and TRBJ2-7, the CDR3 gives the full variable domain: DVKVTQSSRYLVKRTGEKVFLECVQDMDHENMFWYRQDPGLGLRLIYFSYDVKMKEKGDIPEGYSVSREKKERFSLILESASTNQTSMYLCASSLGQGSHEQYFGPGTRLTVT.